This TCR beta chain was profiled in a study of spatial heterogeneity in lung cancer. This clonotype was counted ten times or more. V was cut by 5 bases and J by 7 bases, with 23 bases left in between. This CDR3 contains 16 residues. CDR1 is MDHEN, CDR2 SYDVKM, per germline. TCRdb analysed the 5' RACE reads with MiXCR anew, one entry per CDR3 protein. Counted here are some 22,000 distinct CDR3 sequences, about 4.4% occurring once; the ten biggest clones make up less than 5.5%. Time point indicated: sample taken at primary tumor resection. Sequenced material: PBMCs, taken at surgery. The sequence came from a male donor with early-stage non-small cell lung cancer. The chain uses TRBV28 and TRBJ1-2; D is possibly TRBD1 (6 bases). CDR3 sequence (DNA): TGTGCCAGCAGTCCGCCCGGGGGGCGCGTAGGATTTGGCTACACCTTC. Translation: CASSPPGGRVGFGYTF.